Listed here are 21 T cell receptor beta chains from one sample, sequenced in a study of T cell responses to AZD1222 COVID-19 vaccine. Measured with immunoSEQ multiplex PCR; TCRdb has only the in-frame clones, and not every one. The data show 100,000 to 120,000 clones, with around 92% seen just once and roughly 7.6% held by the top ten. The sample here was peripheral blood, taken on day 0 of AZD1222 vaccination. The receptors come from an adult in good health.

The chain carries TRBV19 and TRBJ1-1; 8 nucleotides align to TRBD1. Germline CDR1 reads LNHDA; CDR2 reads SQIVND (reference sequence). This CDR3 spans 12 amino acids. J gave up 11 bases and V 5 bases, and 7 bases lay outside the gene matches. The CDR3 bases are TGTGCCAGTAGTGTCCGACAGGGGTATGCTTTCTTT. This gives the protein CASSVRQGYAFF. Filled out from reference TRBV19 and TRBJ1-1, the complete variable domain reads DGGITQSPKYLFRKEGQNVTLSCEQNLNHDAMYWYRQDPGQGLRLIYYSQIVNDFQKGDIAEGYSVSREKKESFPLTVTSAQKNPTAFYLCASSVRQGYAFFGQGTRLTVV.

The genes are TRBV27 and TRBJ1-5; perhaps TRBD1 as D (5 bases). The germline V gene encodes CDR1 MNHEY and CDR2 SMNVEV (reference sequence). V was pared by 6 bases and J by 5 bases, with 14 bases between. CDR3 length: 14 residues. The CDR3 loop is CASRGPGPYQPQHF. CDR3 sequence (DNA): TGTGCCAGCAGGGGGCCAGGTCCTTATCAGCCCCAGCATTTT.

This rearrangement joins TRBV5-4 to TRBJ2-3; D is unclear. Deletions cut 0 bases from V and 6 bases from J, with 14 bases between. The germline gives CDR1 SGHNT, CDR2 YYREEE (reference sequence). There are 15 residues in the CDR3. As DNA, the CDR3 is TGTGCCAGCAGCTTGGCGGTGGGCCCCCGGGATACGCAGTATTTT. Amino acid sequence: CASSLAVGPRDTQYF.

The CDR3 coding sequence is TGTGCCAGCAGCCTCCAGGCGGACAAGAACACTGAAGCTTTCTTT. This translates into CASSLQADKNTEAFF. The chain links TRBV7-6 to TRBJ1-1, with D perhaps TRBD1 (5 bases). The CDR3 extends over 15 amino acids. The ends were cut back, 5 bases at V and 1 base at J, with 14 bases in the middle. Germline V gene sequence: CDR1 SGHVS, CDR2 FNYEAQ. Using reference TRBV7-6 and TRBJ1-1 for the parts outside the CDR3, the full variable domain is GAGVSQSPRYKVTKRGQDVALRCDPISGHVSLYWYRQALGQGPEFLTYFNYEAQQDKSGLPNDRFSAERPEGSISTLTIQRTEQRDSAMYRCASSLQADKNTEAFFGQGTRLTVV.

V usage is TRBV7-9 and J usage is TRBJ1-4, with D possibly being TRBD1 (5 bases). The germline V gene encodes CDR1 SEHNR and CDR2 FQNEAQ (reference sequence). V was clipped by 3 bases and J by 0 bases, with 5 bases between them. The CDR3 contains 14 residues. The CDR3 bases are TGTGCCAGCAGCTTGACAGCAACTAATGAAAAACTGTTTTTT. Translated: CASSLTATNEKLFF.

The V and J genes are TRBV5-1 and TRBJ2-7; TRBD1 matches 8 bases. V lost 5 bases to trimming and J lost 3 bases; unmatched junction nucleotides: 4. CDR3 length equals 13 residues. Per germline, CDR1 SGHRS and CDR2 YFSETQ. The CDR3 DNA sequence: TGCGCCAGCAGGGAGACAGGGGACTACGAGCAGTACTTC. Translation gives CASRETGDYEQYF.

CDR3 in amino acids: CASSRETGDYNEQFF. CDR3 bases: TGTGCCAGCAGCCGAGAGACAGGGGACTACAATGAGCAGTTCTTC. The chain couples TRBV4-2 to TRBJ2-1, with 8 bases fitting TRBD1. J gave up 3 bases and V 4 bases, and 5 bases lay outside the gene matches. The germline V gene encodes CDR1 LGHNA and CDR2 YNFKEQ. The CDR3 sequence is 15 residues long.

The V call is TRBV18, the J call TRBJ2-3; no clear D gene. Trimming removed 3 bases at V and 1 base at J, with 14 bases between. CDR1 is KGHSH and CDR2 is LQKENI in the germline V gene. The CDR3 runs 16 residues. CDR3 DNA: TGTGCCAGCTCACCTCCCGACGGATCCGGCACAGATACGCAGTATTTT. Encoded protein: CASSPPDGSGTDTQYF.

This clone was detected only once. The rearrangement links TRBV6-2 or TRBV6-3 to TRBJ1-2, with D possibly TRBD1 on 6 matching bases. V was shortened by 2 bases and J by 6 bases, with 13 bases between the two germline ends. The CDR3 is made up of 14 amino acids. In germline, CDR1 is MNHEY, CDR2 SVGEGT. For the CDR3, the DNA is TGTGCCAGCAGTTACCTCTGGGGGGCCGATGGCTACACCTTC. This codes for CASSYLWGADGYTF.

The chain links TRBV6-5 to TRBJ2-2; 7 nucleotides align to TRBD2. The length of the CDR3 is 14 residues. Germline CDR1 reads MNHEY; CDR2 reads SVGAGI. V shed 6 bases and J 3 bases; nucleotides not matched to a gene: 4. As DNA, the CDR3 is TGTGCCAGCAGATCTAGCGGCTACACCGGGGAGCTGTTTTTT. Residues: CASRSSGYTGELFF.

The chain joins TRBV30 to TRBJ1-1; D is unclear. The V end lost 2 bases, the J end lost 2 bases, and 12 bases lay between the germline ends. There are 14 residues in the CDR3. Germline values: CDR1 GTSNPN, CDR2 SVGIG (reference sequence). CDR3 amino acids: CAWSKRLTNTEAFF. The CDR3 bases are TGTGCCTGGAGTAAGCGACTGACTAACACTGAAGCTTTCTTT.

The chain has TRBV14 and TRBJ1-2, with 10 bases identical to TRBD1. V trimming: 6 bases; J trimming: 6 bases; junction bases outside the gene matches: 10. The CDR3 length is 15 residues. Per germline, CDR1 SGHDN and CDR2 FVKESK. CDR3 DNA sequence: TGTGCCAGCAGTCCCGGGACAGGGGTTCGGAATGGCTACACCTTC. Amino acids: CASSPGTGVRNGYTF.

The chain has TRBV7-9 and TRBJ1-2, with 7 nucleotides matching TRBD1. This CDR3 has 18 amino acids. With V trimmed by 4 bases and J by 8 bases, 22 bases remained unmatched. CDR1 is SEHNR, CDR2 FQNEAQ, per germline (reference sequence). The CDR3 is CASSSATGEVWFNLGYTF. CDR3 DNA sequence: TGTGCCAGCAGCTCCGCCACAGGGGAAGTTTGGTTCAATCTGGGCTACACCTTC.

The CDR3 spells CASSFNTEAFF. The DNA for the CDR3 is TGTGCCAGCAGCTTTAACACTGAAGCTTTCTTT. The chain has TRBV12-3 or TRBV12-4 and TRBJ1-1; D is unresolved. This CDR3 has 11 amino acids. Trimming pared 6 bases from V and 2 bases from J, leaving 4 bases between.

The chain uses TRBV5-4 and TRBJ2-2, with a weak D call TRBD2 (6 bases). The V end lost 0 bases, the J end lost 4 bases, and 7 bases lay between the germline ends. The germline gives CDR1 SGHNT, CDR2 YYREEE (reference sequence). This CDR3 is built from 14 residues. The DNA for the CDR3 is TGTGCCAGCAGCTTGGCCGGGGGCACCGGGGAGCTGTTTTTT. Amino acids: CASSLAGGTGELFF.

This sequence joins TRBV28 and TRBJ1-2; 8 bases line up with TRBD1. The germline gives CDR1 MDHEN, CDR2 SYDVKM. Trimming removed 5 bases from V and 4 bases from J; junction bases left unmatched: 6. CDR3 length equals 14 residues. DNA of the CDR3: TGTGCCAGCAGTCCCCGACAGGGGCCCTATGGCTACACCTTC. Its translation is CASSPRQGPYGYTF.

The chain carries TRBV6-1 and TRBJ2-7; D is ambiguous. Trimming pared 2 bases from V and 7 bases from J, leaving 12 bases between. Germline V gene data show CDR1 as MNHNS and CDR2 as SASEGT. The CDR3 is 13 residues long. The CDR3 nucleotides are TGTGCCAGCAGTGAAAGGGATGGGCTAGAGCAGTACTTC. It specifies CASSERDGLEQYF.

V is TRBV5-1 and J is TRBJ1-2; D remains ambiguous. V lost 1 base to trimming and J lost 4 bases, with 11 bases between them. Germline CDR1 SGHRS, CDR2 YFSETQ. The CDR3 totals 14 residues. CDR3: CASSLISTVYGYTF. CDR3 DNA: TGCGCCAGCAGCTTGATATCTACGGTCTATGGCTACACCTTC.

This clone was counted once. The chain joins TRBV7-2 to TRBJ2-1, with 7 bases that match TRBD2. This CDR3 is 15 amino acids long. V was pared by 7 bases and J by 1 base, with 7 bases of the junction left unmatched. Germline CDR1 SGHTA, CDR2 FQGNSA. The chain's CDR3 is CASTLAGRSYNEQFF. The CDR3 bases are TGTGCCAGCACCCTGGCCGGGAGGTCCTACAATGAGCAGTTCTTC.

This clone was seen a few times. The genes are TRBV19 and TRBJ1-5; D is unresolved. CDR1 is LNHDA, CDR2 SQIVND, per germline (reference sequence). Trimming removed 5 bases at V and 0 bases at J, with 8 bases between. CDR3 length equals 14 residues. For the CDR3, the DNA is TGTGCCAGTAGTTCTGGCATTAGCAATCAGCCCCAGCATTTT. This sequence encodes CASSSGISNQPQHF. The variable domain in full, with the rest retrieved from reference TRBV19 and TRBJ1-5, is DGGITQSPKYLFRKEGQNVTLSCEQNLNHDAMYWYRQDPGQGLRLIYYSQIVNDFQKGDIAEGYSVSREKKESFPLTVTSAQKNPTAFYLCASSSGISNQPQHFGDGTRLSIL.

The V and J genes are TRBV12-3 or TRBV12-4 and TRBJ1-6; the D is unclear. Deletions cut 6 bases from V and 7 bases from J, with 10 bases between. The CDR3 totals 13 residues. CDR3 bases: TGTGCCAGCAGATCAATACAGAATTCACCCCTCCACTTT. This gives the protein CASRSIQNSPLHF.